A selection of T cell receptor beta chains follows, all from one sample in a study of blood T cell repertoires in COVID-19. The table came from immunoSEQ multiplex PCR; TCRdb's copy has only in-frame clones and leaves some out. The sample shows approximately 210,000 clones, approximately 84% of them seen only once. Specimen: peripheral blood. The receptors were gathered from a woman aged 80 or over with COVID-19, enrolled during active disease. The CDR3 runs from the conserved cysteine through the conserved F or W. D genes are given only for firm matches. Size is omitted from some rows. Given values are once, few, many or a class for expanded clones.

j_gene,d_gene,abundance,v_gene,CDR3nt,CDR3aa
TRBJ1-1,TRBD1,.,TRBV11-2,TGTGCCAGCAGGCAACCCTCCGGGACAGGGGGTGAAGCTTTCTTT,CASRQPSGTGGEAFF
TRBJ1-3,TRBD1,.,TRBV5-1,TGCGCCAGCAGCTTGACAGGGGTCTCTGGAAACACCATATATTTT,CASSLTGVSGNTIYF
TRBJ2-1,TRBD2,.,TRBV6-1,TGTGCCAGCAGTGACGCCCTAGCGGGAGGCACTATTTCCTACAATGAGCAGTTCTTC,CASSDALAGGTISYNEQFF
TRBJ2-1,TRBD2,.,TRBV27,TGTGCCAGCAGACTAGCGGGAGGGCCGCGCAATGAGCAGTTCTTC,CASRLAGGPRNEQFF
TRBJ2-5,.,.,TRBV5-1,TGCGCCAGCAGCTTCGGTCCCGTCGGGGGAGAGACCCAGTACTTC,CASSFGPVGGETQYF
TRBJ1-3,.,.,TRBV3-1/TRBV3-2,TGTGCCAGCTCCCGGGATTCTGGAAACACCATATATTTT,CASSRDSGNTIYF
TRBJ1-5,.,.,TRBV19,TGTGCCAGTAGTATCGGGTTGCAGCCCCAGCATTTT,CASSIGLQPQHF
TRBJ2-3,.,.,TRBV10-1,TGCGCCAGCAGACAGACCTCTAGCACAGATACGCAGTATTTT,CASRQTSSTDTQYF
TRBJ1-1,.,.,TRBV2,TGTGCCAGCCGCATACAGGGACCGAACACTGAAGCTTTCTTT,CASRIQGPNTEAFF
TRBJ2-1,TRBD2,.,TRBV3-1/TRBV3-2,TGTGCCAGCAGCCAAGGACTAGCGGGAGGTTCTTTCTACAATGAGCAGTTCTTC,CASSQGLAGGSFYNEQFF
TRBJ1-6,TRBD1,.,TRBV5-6,TGTGCCAGCAGCTCAGCGACAGGGAGGCCCCTCCACTTT,CASSSATGRPLHF
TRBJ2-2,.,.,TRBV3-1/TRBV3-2,TGTGCCAGCAGCCAGCGAGGGCCGAACACCGGGGAGCTGTTTTTT,CASSQRGPNTGELFF
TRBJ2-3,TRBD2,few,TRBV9,TGTGCCAGCAGCGCAAGCCGGAGCGGGAGGGCCCAAGATACGCAGTATTTT,CASSASRSGRAQDTQYF
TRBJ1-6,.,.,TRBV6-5,TGTGCCAGCAGTTACGCCCGACAGCTACATAATTCACCCCTCCACTTT,CASSYARQLHNSPLHF
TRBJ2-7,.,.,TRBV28,TGTGCCAGCAGTTCAGCGAGCGGGCGTGGGGGCTACGAGCAGTACTTC,CASSSASGRGGYEQYF
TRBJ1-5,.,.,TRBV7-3,TGTGCCAGCAGCCAACAGGGAAGCAATCAGCCCCAGCATTTT,CASSQQGSNQPQHF
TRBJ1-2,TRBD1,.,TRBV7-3,TGTGCCAGCAGCACCGGACAGGACTATGGCTACACCTTC,CASSTGQDYGYTF
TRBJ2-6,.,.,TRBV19,TGTGCCAGTAGTATTCAGGGTCCCGGGGCCAACGTCCTGACTTTC,CASSIQGPGANVLTF
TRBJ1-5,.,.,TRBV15,TGTGCCACCAGCAGAGATGAAGTCGGGCCCCAGCATTTT,CATSRDEVGPQHF
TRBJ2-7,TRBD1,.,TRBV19,TGTGCCAGTTCTTCCAGCGGGACAGGGCTCTACGAGCAGTACTTC,CASSSSGTGLYEQYF
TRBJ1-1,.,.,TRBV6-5,TGTGCCAGCAGTTACGCCGGGGTCGCTGAAGCTTTCTTT,CASSYAGVAEAFF
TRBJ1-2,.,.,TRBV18,TGTGCCAGTTCCGAGGGGGATGGCTACACCTTC,CASSEGDGYTF
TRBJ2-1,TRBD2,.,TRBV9,TGTGCCAGCAGCGGGCTAGCGGGCCATGAGCAGTTCTTC,CASSGLAGHEQFF
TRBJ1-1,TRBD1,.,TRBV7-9,TGTGCCAGCAGCTCCCAGGGGGCGGGAAACACTGAAGCTTTCTTT,CASSSQGAGNTEAFF
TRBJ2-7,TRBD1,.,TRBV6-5,TGTGCCAGCAGTTACGGGGACAGGGTAACCTACGAGCAGTACTTC,CASSYGDRVTYEQYF
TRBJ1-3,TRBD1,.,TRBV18,TGTGCCAGCTCACCACTGGGACAGGGCTCTGGAAACACCATATATTTT,CASSPLGQGSGNTIYF
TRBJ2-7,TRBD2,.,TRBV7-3,TGTGCCAGCAGGACCGGGACTAGCGGATACGAGCAGTACTTC,CASRTGTSGYEQYF
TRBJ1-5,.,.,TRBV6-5,TGTGCCAGCAGGCAGGGGTTTAATAGCAATCAGCCCCAGCATTTT,CASRQGFNSNQPQHF
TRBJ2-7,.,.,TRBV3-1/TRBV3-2,TGTGCCAGCAGCCAAGTGTCTTACGAGCAGTACTTC,CASSQVSYEQYF
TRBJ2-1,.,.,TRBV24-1,TGTGCCATCGGCGAAGACTATAGGAATGAGCAGTTCTTC,CAIGEDYRNEQFF
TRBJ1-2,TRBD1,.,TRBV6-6,TGTGCCACCAGGGGGACAGGGGAAGGGTATGGCTACACCTTC,CATRGTGEGYGYTF
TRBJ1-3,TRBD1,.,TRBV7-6,TGTGCCAGCAGCTTACCCTCGGGACAGTCAAACACCATATATTTT,CASSLPSGQSNTIYF
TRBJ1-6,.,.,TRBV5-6,TGTGCCAGCAGCTTGGCCCATCAGGGTCCCCTCCACTTT,CASSLAHQGPLHF
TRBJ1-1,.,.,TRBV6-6,TGTGCCAGCAACCAGGGTGGTCCTGCCGAGGCTTTCTTT,CASNQGGPAEAFF
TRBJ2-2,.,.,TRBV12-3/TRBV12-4,TGTGCCAGCAGTTTCACTAGCTCCGGGGAGCTGTTTTTT,CASSFTSSGELFF
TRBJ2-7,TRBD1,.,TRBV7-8,TGTGCCAGCAGCTTAGACAGGGGGCAGGGCGAGCAGTACTTC,CASSLDRGQGEQYF
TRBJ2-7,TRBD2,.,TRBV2,TGTGCCAGCAGTGGACTAGCGGGAGGGGGCGACGAGCAGTACTTC,CASSGLAGGGDEQYF
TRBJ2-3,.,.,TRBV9,TGTGCCAGCAGCACAGGACGGGGAGGTGATACGCAGTATTTT,CASSTGRGGDTQYF
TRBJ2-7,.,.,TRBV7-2,TGTGCCAGCAGCGCTAGCCGGGAGCAGTACTTC,CASSASREQYF
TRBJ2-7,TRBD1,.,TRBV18,TGTGCCAGCTCACCGTCACAGGGGCCGGGCGAGCAGTACTTC,CASSPSQGPGEQYF
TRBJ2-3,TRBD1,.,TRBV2,TGTGCCAGCAGTCCACCCCCCGGGACAGGGTCGGGTACGCAGTATTTT,CASSPPPGTGSGTQYF
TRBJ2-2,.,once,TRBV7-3,TGTGCCAGCAGCTCTAAAGCAATAGGGGGAACCGGGGAGCTGTTTTTT,CASSSKAIGGTGELFF
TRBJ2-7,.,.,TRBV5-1,TGCGCCAGCAGCTTGTTAGGGTCAGGGGATGAGCAGTACTTC,CASSLLGSGDEQYF